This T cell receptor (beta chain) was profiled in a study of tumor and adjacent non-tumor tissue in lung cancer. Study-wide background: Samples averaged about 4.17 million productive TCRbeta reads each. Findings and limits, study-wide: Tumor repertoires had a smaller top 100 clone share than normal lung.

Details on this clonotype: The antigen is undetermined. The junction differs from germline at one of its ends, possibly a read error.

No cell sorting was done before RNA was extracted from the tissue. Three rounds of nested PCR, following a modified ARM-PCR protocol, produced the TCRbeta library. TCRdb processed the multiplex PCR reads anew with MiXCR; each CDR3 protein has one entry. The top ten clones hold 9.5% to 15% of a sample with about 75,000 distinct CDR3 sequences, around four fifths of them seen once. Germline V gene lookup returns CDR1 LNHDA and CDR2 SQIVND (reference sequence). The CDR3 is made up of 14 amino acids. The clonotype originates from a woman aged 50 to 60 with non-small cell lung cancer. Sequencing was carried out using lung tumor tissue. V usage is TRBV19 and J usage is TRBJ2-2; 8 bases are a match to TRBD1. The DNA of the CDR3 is TGTGTCAGTAGCCTGGACAGGGCCACCGGGGAGCTGTTTTTT. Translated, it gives CVSSLDRATGELFF. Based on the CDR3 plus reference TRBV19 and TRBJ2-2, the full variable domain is DGGITQSPKYLFRKEGQNVTLSCEQNLNHDAMYWYRQDPGQGLRLIYYSQIVNDFQKGDIAEGYSVSREKKESFPLTVTSAQKNPTAFYLCVSSLDRATGELFFGEGSRLTVL.